There are many counts of the clone carrying this TCR beta chain. Its specificity is not known. Patients with uncontrolled infections, other autoimmune diseases, pregnancy or lactation were excluded. The sample comes from a study of T cells in Graves' hyperthyroidism and ophthalmopathy. General observations from the study: Most clonotypes expanded in the thyroid (above 0.001) were also present in blood. Ophthalmopathy and stable hyperthyroidism were separated by a 13 V-J model.

RNA transcripts gave rise to amplified TCR beta CDR3 regions. First-round RT-PCR targeting the TCR CDR3 was performed with the HTBI primer set. TCRdb used MiXCR to reprocess the multiplex PCR reads, holding one entry per CDR3 protein. The sample lists roughly 380,000 distinct CDR3 sequences, about a sixth occurring once. This receptor was identified in a woman between 35 and 50 years old with Graves' ophthalmopathy. The sample taken for sequencing was blood.

DNA of the CDR3: TGTGCCACCAAACCTAGCGGGCTGGAGACCCAGTACTTC. Amino acids: CATKPSGLETQYF. The chain combines TRBV2 with TRBJ2-5; TRBD2 matches 8 bases. The junction had 9 bases not matched to a gene; V was cut back by 10 bases and J by 5 bases. The CDR3 sequence is 13 residues long. The germline gives CDR1 SNHLY, CDR2 FYNNEI.